One and the same sample provided the 28 T cell receptor beta chains below, sequenced in a study of monozygotic twins with inflammatory bowel disease. TCRdb reprocessed the 5' RACE reads, keeping one entry per CDR3 protein, no DNA. Recorded for this sample: approximately 330,000 distinct CDR3 sequences. Material: blood. Source of these receptors: a human donor with ulcerative colitis or Crohn's disease, or a healthy co-twin of an affected twin (not recorded which).

The chain's CDR3 is CAIRQGNEQYF. The V gene is TRBV10-3, the J gene TRBJ2-7; the D gene TCRdb calls, TRBD1, cannot be checked with no DNA. The CDR3 runs to 11 residues. The germline CDR1 and CDR2 sequences are ENHRY and SYGVKD.

This rearrangement joins TRBV7-6 to TRBJ2-2; TCRdb returns TRBD1, unconfirmable since there is no DNA. There are 16 residues in the CDR3. Germline CDR1 and CDR2: SGHVS and FNYEAQ. This CDR3 is CASSLSGDSSTGELFF.

The chain carries TRBV11-3 and TRBJ2-7; lacking DNA, the TRBD1 call made by TCRdb goes unchecked. The CDR3 sequence is 14 residues long. Germline CDR1 reads SGHNT; CDR2 reads YENEEA. CDR3: CASSLEPRDNEQYF.

The chain employs TRBV28 and TRBJ2-3; lacking DNA, the TRBD1 call made by TCRdb goes unchecked. The V gene's germline CDR1 is MDHEN and CDR2 SYDVKM. CDR3 size: 15 residues. The CDR3 reads CASRSYRGFTDTQYF.

This chain connects TRBV10-3 to TRBJ2-5; TCRdb designates TRBD2, a call that cannot be tested without DNA. The CDR3 covers 14 residues. The germline V gene encodes CDR1 ENHRY and CDR2 SYGVKD. CDR3 sequence: CAIASGGAGETQYF.

This chain connects TRBV6-6 to TRBJ2-2; TCRdb proposes TRBD1, but this gene call is untestable without DNA. The CDR3 has 13 amino acids. Germline CDR1 and CDR2: MNHNY and SVGAGI (reference sequence). CDR3 amino acids: CATRRGGGGELFF.

V gene TRBV12-3 or TRBV12-4 combines with J gene TRBJ1-2; the TCRdb call, TRBD1, lacks DNA for checking. The CDR3 has 14 amino acids. Here the CDR3 reads CASSQSGQGGGYTF.

The V and J genes are TRBV30 and TRBJ2-1; TCRdb indicates TRBD1, and absent DNA this call remains unverified. The length of the CDR3 is 15 residues. CDR1 and CDR2 (germline): GTSNPN, SVGIG (reference sequence). CDR3 loop: CAYQRGVISYNEQFF.

The rearrangement joins TRBV9 to TRBJ2-7; the D gene TCRdb calls, TRBD1, cannot be checked with no DNA. Germline lookup yields CDR1 SGDLS and CDR2 YYNGEE. The length of the CDR3 is 15 residues. The CDR3 is CASSATPGQGLEQYF.

This chain uses TRBV7-6 with TRBJ1-1; TCRdb selects TRBD1, and the lack of DNA leaves this call unchecked. From germline, CDR1 is SGHVS and CDR2 FNYEAQ. The CDR3 spans 15 residues. The CDR3 reads CASSLRDRGSTEAFF.

This sequence joins TRBV28 and TRBJ2-2; TCRdb designates TRBD2, a call that cannot be tested without DNA. The CDR3 covers 15 residues. The V gene's germline CDR1 is MDHEN and CDR2 SYDVKM. The CDR3: CAASYGRDDYGELFF.

J is TRBJ1-2 and V is TRBV28; TCRdb gives TRBD1 as the D gene, but with no DNA this cannot be confirmed. This CDR3 comprises 14 residues. Per germline, CDR1 MDHEN and CDR2 SYDVKM. The CDR3 is CASSLWGTGTGYTF.

The rearrangement links TRBV18 to TRBJ1-2; there is no DNA to check the TCRdb D call of TRBD1. Germline-derived CDR1 and CDR2 are KGHSH and LQKENI. This CDR3 comprises 14 residues. The CDR3 loop is CASSLNSKGEGYTF.

The chain has TRBV6-2 or TRBV6-3 and TRBJ1-1; TCRdb reports TRBD1, a call that lacks DNA to check it against. The CDR3 runs 17 residues. Germline V gene data show CDR1 as MNHEY and CDR2 as SVGEGT. The CDR3 region is CASSISTGRLMNTEAFF.

J is TRBJ2-2 and V is TRBV20-1; TCRdb's D call of TRBD1 is untestable without DNA. The CDR3 extends over 16 amino acids. Germline CDR1 reads DFQATT; CDR2 reads SNEGSKA (reference sequence). CDR3 sequence reads: CSARGRTGPNTGELFF.

The chain carries TRBV20-1 and TRBJ1-5; the TCRdb call, TRBD1, lacks DNA for checking. The CDR3 contains 13 residues. Germline V lookup: CDR1 DFQATT, CDR2 SNEGSKA (reference sequence). CDR3: CSARVPGPQPQHF.

This chain links TRBV10-3 with TRBJ2-3. The germline V gene has CDR1 ENHRY and CDR2 SYGVKD. The length of the CDR3 is 16 residues. The CDR3 sequence is CAISESSSIPPDTQYF.

CDR3 in amino acids: CSARGETGTLSYEQYF. The V call is TRBV20-1, the J call TRBJ2-7; TCRdb indicates TRBD1, and absent DNA this call remains unverified. Germline CDR1 and CDR2: DFQATT and SNEGSKA (reference sequence). This CDR3 has 16 amino acids.

The genes are TRBV20-1 and TRBJ2-5; TCRdb selects TRBD2, and the lack of DNA leaves this call unchecked. The CDR3 covers 15 residues. Germline CDR1 DFQATT, CDR2 SNEGSKA (reference sequence). CDR3 residues: CSASGLAWYQETQYF.

This rearrangement joins TRBV12-3 or TRBV12-4 to TRBJ1-1; the TCRdb D gene call, TRBD1, has no DNA to confirm it. This CDR3 is 13 amino acids long. The CDR3: CASSSGGGTEAFF.

The CDR3 loop is CASRVGGHGINEQFF. The chain links TRBV7-2 to TRBJ2-1; no DNA is available, so the TRBD2 call from TCRdb remains unchecked. Germline V CDR1 and CDR2: SGHTA, FQGNSA. The CDR3 has 15 residues.

The chain is built from TRBV7-2 and TRBJ2-2. The CDR3 runs to 14 residues. Germline V lookup: CDR1 SGHTA, CDR2 FQGNSA. CDR3 sequence: CASSLALVGGELFF.

The V gene is TRBV20-1, the J gene TRBJ1-5; TCRdb indicates TRBD1, and absent DNA this call remains unverified. The CDR3 extends over 13 amino acids. Germline V gene sequence: CDR1 DFQATT, CDR2 SNEGSKA (reference sequence). This CDR3 is CSPTFSGDQPQHF.

The chain couples TRBV20-1 to TRBJ2-3; lacking DNA, the TRBD1 call made by TCRdb goes unchecked. Per germline, CDR1 DFQATT and CDR2 SNEGSKA (reference sequence). The CDR3 has 14 amino acids. The CDR3 sequence is CSASWDRFTDTQYF.

CDR3 region: CASSSMDRNIQYF. The chain combines TRBV6-5 with TRBJ2-4. The germline V gene has CDR1 MNHEY and CDR2 SVGAGI. This CDR3 is built from 13 residues.

The chain uses TRBV20-1 and TRBJ2-1. The CDR3 extends over 14 amino acids. Germline CDR1 DFQATT, CDR2 SNEGSKA (reference sequence). CDR3 residues: CSAKDGGGHNEQFF.

The V and J genes are TRBV6-2 or TRBV6-3 and TRBJ2-3; the TRBD2 assignment by TCRdb is unverifiable without DNA. The germline gives CDR1 MNHEY, CDR2 SVGEGT. The CDR3 totals 16 residues. The CDR3 protein is CASSPGLAGGADTQYF.

This rearrangement joins TRBV4-1 to TRBJ2-3. From germline, CDR1 is MGHRA and CDR2 YSYEKL. The CDR3 length is 12 residues. CDR3 residues: CASSHYTDTQYF.